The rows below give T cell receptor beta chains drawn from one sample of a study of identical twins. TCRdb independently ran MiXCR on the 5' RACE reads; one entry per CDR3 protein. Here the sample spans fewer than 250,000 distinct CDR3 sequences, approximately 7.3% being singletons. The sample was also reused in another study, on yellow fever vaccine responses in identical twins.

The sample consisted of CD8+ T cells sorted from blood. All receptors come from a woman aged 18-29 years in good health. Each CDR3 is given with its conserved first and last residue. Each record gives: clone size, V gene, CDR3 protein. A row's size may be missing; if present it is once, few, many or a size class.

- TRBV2 CASRGTPNYGYTF
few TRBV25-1 CASSEFGGAGTEAFF
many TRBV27 CASSFTKGDGDTYGYTF
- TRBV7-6 CASSLGLDETQYF
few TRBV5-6 CASSLRPLTTDTQYF
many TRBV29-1 CSVEGTSGGHDTYNEQFF
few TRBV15 CATSRRSTGKWEETQYF
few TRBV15 CATSHIQGIGSGDEQFF
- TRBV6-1 CASSGQGMAEAFF
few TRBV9 CASSVSGQSYNEQFF
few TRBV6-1 CASSPTSINTEAFF
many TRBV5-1 CASSPDSIFDNEQFF
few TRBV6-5 CASSYRVAGPYEQYF
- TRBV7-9 CASSSPGTGVFF
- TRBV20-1 CSARGGLAGADTQYF
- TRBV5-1 CASSLAASGSDTQYF
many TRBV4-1 CASSQAPGYEQFF
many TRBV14 CASSQDVGFQAFF
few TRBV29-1 CSVEEGRPNEQFF
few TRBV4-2 CASSPGTTSSYEQYF
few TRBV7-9 CASSSRDRGISPLHF
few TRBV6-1 CASSTPGQGADTQYF
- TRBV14 CASSQELQGQKETQYF
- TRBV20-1 CSARDREGGNIYNEQFF
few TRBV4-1 CASSQGYGYTF
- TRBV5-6 CASNPRGRPDTQYF
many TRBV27 CASSYTTNTEAFF
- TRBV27 CASSFARNQPQHF
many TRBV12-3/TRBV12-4 CASSPGDFGTEAFF
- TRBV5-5 CASSFKRTGYYEQYF
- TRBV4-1 CASSQEFGSDTQYF
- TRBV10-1 CASSETQRGVYNEQFF
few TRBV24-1 CATSEEGGYQDTQYF
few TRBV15 CATSTEGGGRNGELFF
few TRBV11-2 CASSLNVGLEKNIQYF
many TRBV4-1 CASSPADRGLDGYTF
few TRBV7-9 CASNGDRGSYTF
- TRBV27 CASSRTFSGETQYF
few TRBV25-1 CASSERWTSGELYEQYF
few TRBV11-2 CASSLEVWDRGPEAKNIQYF
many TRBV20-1 CSSGKRGLNTEAFF
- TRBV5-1 CASRGDHKVYEQYF
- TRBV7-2 CASSLGLAGVRETQYF
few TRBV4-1 CASSQEGRTNYGYTF
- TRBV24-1 CATSDFGQTTSGRPNEQFF
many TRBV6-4 CASRERITDTQYF
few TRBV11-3 CASSLGGQDTEAFF
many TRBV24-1 CATSDRGQNEKLFF
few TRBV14 CASSQDLGLTGELFF